Shown below are 20 T cell receptor beta chains from a single sample sequenced in a study of blood T cell repertoires in COVID-19. Sequenced by immunoSEQ multiplex PCR; TCRdb stores in-frame clones only, minus some. The data contain 210,000 or so clones, around 80% of them singletons. The sample comprised PBMCs or T cells enriched from blood (not recorded which). These receptors were collected from a man aged 25 to 40 with acute COVID-19.

This clone was seen a handful of times. This chain joins TRBV7-6 and TRBJ2-1; 7 bases align to TRBD2. Losses at the gene ends were 2 bases for V and 6 bases for J; bases not matched to a gene: 7. The CDR3 runs to 15 residues. Germline CDR1 and CDR2: SGHVS and FNYEAQ. The CDR3: CASSLIGGSGNEQFF. In DNA, the CDR3 is TGTGCCAGCAGCTTAATCGGGGGGTCTGGCAATGAGCAGTTCTTC.

The J gene is TRBJ2-3, the V gene TRBV7-2; TRBD1 matches at 8 bases. The CDR3 loop spans 13 amino acids. The V gene's germline CDR1 is SGHTA and CDR2 FQGNSA. V was clipped by 3 bases and J by 5 bases; unmatched bases: 1. CDR3 sequence: CASSFTGGDTQYF. CDR3 sequence (DNA): TGTGCCAGCAGCTTTACAGGGGGAGATACGCAGTATTTT.

The CDR3 DNA reads as TGTGCCAGCAGCTTAGATCGGGGGGCGTATGAAAAACTGTTTTTT. Protein sequence: CASSLDRGAYEKLFF. The V and J genes are TRBV11-2 and TRBJ1-4; the D gene is possibly TRBD1 (6 bases). CDR1 is SGHAT and CDR2 is FQNNGV in the germline V gene. Deletions cut 0 bases from V and 6 bases from J, with 11 bases between. The CDR3 runs to 15 residues.

This rearrangement joins TRBV6-5 to TRBJ2-4, with 8 bases identical to TRBD1. This CDR3 region has 16 residues. The V segment lost 4 bases and the J segment 0 bases; nucleotides outside the gene matches: 5. In germline, CDR1 is MNHEY, CDR2 SVGAGI. CDR3 protein: CASSSRTGLAKNIQYF. CDR3 DNA sequence: TGTGCCAGCAGTTCCCGGACAGGGCTAGCCAAAAACATTCAGTACTTC.

The CDR3 spells CASSVEGSGNTIYF. The CDR3 coding sequence is TGTGCCAGCAGCGTGGAGGGCTCGGGAAACACCATATATTTT. The V call is TRBV9, the J call TRBJ1-3; D is undetermined. Trimming took 2 bases from V and 4 from J, leaving 10 bases between them. CDR3 length: 14 residues. CDR1 is SGDLS, CDR2 YYNGEE, per germline.

This chain uses TRBV5-4 with TRBJ1-3; 8 bases are a match to TRBD1. The CDR3 has 15 residues. Per the germline V gene, CDR1 is SGHNT and CDR2 is YYREEE (reference sequence). With V trimmed by 4 bases and J by 4 bases, 7 bases remained unmatched. The CDR3 protein is CASSPTGDSGNTIYF. The CDR3 coding sequence is TGTGCCAGCAGCCCGACAGGGGATTCCGGAAACACCATATATTTT.

V gene TRBV3-1 (or the pseudogene TRBV3-2) combines with J gene TRBJ2-3; 11 nucleotides line up with TRBD2. CDR1 is LGHDT, CDR2 YNNKEL, per germline (reference sequence). V was pared by 1 base and J by 6 bases, with 6 bases of the junction left unmatched. The CDR3 length is 16 residues. CDR3 in amino acids: CASSQGLAGGGDTQYF. In DNA form, the CDR3 reads TGTGCCAGCAGCCAAGGCCTAGCGGGGGGAGGCGATACGCAGTATTTT.

Worth noting for this clone: The junction departs from germline at one end; a sequencing error may be responsible. V gene TRBV10-2 combines with J gene TRBJ1-4, with TRBD1 matching over 8 bases. This CDR3 is 14 amino acids long. Germline lookup yields CDR1 WSHSY and CDR2 SAAADI. The CDR3 DNA reads TGCGCCAGCGGTGACAGGGGTCTTAATGAAAAACTGTTTTTT. Its translation is CASGDRGLNEKLFF.

V and J are TRBV6-6 and TRBJ2-5, with D possibly being TRBD2 (7 bases). The germline V gene has CDR1 MNHNY and CDR2 SVGAGI (reference sequence). The CDR3 totals 14 residues. V was trimmed by 2 bases and J by 5 bases, leaving 12 bases between them. CDR3 amino acids: CASSYLGGRETQYF. The CDR3 coding sequence is TGTGCCAGCAGTTACCTCGGGGGGCGGGAGACCCAGTACTTC.

This clone was counted many times. The gene calls are TRBV9 and TRBJ1-3, with TRBD1 identical over 8 bases. Germline V gene data show CDR1 as SGDLS and CDR2 as YYNGEE. The CDR3 sequence is 15 residues long. J lost 4 bases, V lost 3 bases, and 6 bases had no gene match. The CDR3 here is CASSAPGGRGNTIYF. The CDR3 nucleotides read TGTGCCAGCAGCGCACCAGGGGGCAGGGGAAACACCATATATTTT.

On this clone: Other DNA variants within this sample encode the same CDR3. The chain carries TRBV5-1 and TRBJ2-1; 14 bases map to TRBD2. Trimming cost V 4 bases and J 4 bases; bases outside gene matches: 7. This CDR3 is built from 17 residues. In germline, CDR1 is SGHRS, CDR2 YFSETQ. CDR3 in amino acids: CASSPGTSGGFYNEQFF. For the CDR3, the DNA is TGCGCCAGCAGCCCCGGGACTAGCGGGGGCTTTTACAATGAGCAGTTCTTC.

The chain carries TRBV5-1 and TRBJ1-1; the match to TRBD1 covers 7 bases. Trimming removed 2 bases from V and 1 base from J; junction bases left unmatched: 8. The CDR3 loop spans 16 amino acids. The germline CDR1 and CDR2 sequences are SGHRS and YFSETQ. The CDR3 nucleotides are TGCGCCAGCAGCTTCGACCTGACAGGGCCGAACACTGAAGCTTTCTTT. Amino acids: CASSFDLTGPNTEAFF.

CDR3 residues: CASRGQTNTEAFF. The CDR3 DNA follows: TGTGCCAGCAGGGGACAGACTAACACTGAAGCTTTCTTT. This chain uses TRBV6-5 with TRBJ1-1, with TRBD1 matching 7 bases. This CDR3 is 13 amino acids long. The germline V gene encodes CDR1 MNHEY and CDR2 SVGAGI. With 6 bases clipped from V and 2 bases from J, the junction kept 3 bases outside the gene matches.

The chain carries TRBV6-5 and TRBJ1-6, with 9 bases identical to TRBD1. The V gene end was trimmed by 6 bases and the J gene end by 10 bases; junction bases not matched to a gene: 10. The CDR3 has 15 amino acids. Germline V gene data show CDR1 as MNHEY and CDR2 as SVGAGI. The chain's CDR3 is CASRSPGQGSSPLHF. The DNA of the CDR3 is TGTGCCAGCAGATCCCCGGGACAGGGTAGCTCACCCCTCCACTTT.

The chain is built from TRBV3-1 (or the pseudogene TRBV3-2) and TRBJ1-4; TRBD1 might be the D (6 bases). Germline lookup yields CDR1 LGHDT and CDR2 YNNKEL (reference sequence). This CDR3 has 14 amino acids. Trimming removed 8 bases at V and 2 bases at J, with 12 bases between. The CDR3 DNA sequence: TGTGCCAGCCGTCCGGGGGGCACTAATGAAAAACTGTTTTTT. Its translation is CASRPGGTNEKLFF.

V usage is TRBV5-4 and J usage is TRBJ2-3, with D possibly TRBD2 on 7 matching bases. CDR1 SGHNT and CDR2 YYREEE come from the germline V gene (reference sequence). The CDR3 runs 16 residues. Trimming removed 5 bases from V and 2 bases from J, with 18 bases in between. CDR3 sequence (DNA): TGTGCCAGCAGGGAGGGAGGGGGATATGTCACAGATACGCAGTATTTT. It encodes CASREGGGYVTDTQYF.

Points on this clone: The junction departs from the called germline gene at one end, perhaps through a read error. This chain joins TRBV9 and TRBJ1-6, with D hard to call. The CDR3 sequence is 14 residues long. Per germline, CDR1 SGDLS and CDR2 YYNGEE. Written as DNA, the CDR3 is TGTGCCAACAGCGTAGGAAACAGTAATTCACCCCTCCACTTT. This sequence encodes CANSVGNSNSPLHF.

V is TRBV13 and J is TRBJ2-5; TRBD1 aligns across 7 bases. After removal of 5 bases from V and 5 bases from J, the junction contained 11 bases not matched to a gene. Germline V gene data show CDR1 as PRHDT and CDR2 as FYEKMQ (reference sequence). This CDR3 contains 15 residues. As DNA, the CDR3 is TGTGCCAGCAGCCGGACGGGACAGTTCGTGGAGACCCAGTACTTC. The encoded protein is CASSRTGQFVETQYF.

Regarding this clone: Other DNA sequences from this sample encode an identical CDR3 as well. The chain joins TRBV30 to TRBJ2-7, with D possibly being TRBD1 (5 bases). Germline lookup yields CDR1 GTSNPN and CDR2 SVGIG (reference sequence). With 1 base removed from V and 0 bases from J, the gap between germline ends came to 7 bases. CDR3 length equals 13 residues. CDR3 loop: CAWSDQGSYEQYF. CDR3 nucleotides: TGTGCCTGGAGTGATCAGGGCTCCTACGAGCAGTACTTC.

J is TRBJ1-4 and V is TRBV10-3; 9 bases are shared with TRBD1. The CDR3 length is 14 residues. V shed 10 bases and J 8 bases; nucleotides not matched to a gene: 11. Germline assignment: CDR1 ENHRY and CDR2 SYGVKD. The CDR3 sequence is CATQGQGQQEKLFF. The CDR3 bases are TGTGCCACCCAGGGACAGGGACAACAGGAAAAACTGTTTTTT.